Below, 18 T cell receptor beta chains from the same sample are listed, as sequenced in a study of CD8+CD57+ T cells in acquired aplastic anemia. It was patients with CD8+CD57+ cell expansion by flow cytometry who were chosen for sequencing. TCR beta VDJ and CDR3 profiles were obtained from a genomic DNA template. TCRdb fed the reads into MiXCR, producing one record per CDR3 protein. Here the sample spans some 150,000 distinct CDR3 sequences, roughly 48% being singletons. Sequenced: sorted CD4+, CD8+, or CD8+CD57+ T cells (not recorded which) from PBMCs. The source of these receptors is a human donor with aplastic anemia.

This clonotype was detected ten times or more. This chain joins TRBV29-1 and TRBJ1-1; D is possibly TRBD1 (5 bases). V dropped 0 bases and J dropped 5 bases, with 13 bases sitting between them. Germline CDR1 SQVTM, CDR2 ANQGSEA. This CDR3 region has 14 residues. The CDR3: CSVEEAGRGTEAFF. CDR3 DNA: TGCAGCGTTGAAGAGGCAGGGAGAGGGACTGAAGCTTTCTTT. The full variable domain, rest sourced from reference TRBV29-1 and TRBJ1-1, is SAVISQKPSRDICQRGTSLTIQCQVDSQVTMMFWYRQQPGQSLTLIATANQGSEATYESGFVIDKFPISRPNLTFSTLTVSNMSPEDSSIYLCSVEEAGRGTEAFFGQGTRLTVV.

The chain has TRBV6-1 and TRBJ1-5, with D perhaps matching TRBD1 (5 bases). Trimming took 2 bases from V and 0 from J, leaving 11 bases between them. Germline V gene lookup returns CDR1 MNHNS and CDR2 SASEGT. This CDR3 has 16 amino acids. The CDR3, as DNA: TGTGCCAGCAGTGAAAGACAGACCTATAGCAATCAGCCCCAGCATTTT. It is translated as CASSERQTYSNQPQHF.

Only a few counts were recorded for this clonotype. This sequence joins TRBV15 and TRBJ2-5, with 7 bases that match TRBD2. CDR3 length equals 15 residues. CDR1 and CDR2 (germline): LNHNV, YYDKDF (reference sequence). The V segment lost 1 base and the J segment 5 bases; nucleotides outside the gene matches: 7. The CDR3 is CATSRVAGARETQYF. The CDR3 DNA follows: TGTGCCACCAGCAGAGTGGCGGGAGCCAGGGAGACCCAGTACTTC. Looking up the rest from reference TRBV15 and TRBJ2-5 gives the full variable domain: DAMVIQNPRYQVTQFGKPVTLSCSQTLNHNVMYWYQQKSSQAPKLLFHYYDKDFNNEADTPDNFQSRRPNTSFCFLDIRSPGLGDTAMYLCATSRVAGARETQYFGPGTRLLVL.

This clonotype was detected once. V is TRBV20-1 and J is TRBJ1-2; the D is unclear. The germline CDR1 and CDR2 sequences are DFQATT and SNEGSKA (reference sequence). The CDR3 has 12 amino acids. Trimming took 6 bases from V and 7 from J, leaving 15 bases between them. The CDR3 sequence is CSAKKVGGGYTF. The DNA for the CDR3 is TGCAGTGCAAAAAAGGTGGGAGGTGGCTACACCTTC.

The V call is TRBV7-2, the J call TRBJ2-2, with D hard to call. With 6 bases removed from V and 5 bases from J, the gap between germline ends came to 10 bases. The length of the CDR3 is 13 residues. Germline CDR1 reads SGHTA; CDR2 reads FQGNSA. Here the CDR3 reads CASSHTRTGELFF. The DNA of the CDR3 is TGTGCCAGCAGTCATACACGGACCGGGGAGCTGTTTTTT.

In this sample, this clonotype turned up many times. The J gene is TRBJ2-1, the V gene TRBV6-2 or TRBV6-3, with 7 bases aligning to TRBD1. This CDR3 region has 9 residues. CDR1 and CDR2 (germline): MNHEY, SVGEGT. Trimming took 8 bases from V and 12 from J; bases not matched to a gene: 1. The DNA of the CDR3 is TGTGCCAGCGGGGACAGGCAGTTCTTC. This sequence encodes CASGDRQFF.

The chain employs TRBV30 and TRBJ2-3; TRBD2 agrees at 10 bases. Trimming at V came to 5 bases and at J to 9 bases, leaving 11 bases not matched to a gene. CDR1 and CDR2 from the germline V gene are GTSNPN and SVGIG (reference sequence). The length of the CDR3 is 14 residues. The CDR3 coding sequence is TGTGCCTGGTCTAGCGGGGGTAGAGTGGAGACGCAGTATTTT. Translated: CAWSSGGRVETQYF.

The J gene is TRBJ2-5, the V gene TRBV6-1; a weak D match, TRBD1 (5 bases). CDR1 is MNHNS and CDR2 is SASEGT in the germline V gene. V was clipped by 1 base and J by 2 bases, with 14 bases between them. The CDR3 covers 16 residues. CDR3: CASSEEGFTVQETQYF. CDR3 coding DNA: TGTGCCAGCAGTGAAGAGGGGTTCACGGTGCAAGAGACCCAGTACTTC.

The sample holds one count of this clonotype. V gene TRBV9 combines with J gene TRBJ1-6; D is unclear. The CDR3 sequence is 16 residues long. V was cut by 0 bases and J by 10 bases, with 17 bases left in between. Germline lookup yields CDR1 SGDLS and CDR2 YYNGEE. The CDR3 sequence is CASSVASSAAGSPLHF. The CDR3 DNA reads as TGTGCCAGCAGCGTAGCGAGTTCTGCGGCGGGGTCACCCCTCCACTTT.

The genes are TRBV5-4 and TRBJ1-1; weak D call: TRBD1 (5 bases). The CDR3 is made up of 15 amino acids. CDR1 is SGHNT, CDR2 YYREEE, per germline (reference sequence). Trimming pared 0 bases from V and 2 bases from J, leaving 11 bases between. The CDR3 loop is CASSLGGRGNTEAFF. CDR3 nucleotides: TGTGCCAGCAGCTTGGGGGGGAGGGGAAACACTGAAGCTTTCTTT.

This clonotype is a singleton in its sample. In DNA, the CDR3 is TGTGCCAGCAGCCCTACAGGGAGGAGTTCACCCCTCCACTTT. Its protein is CASSPTGRSSPLHF. This chain links TRBV7-9 with TRBJ1-6, with D possibly being TRBD1 (6 bases). The V gene lost 5 bases and the J gene lost 9 bases, with 14 bases spanning the gap. The CDR3 contains 14 residues. Per germline, CDR1 SEHNR and CDR2 FQNEAQ (reference sequence).

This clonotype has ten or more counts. CDR3 region: CASSDGTGRLGTEAFF. DNA for the CDR3: TGTGCCAGCAGCGACGGGACAGGCCGCCTGGGGACTGAAGCTTTCTTT. J is TRBJ1-1 and V is TRBV5-4, with 8 bases fitting TRBD1. V lost 4 bases to trimming and J lost 5 bases; unmatched junction nucleotides: 13. This CDR3 is 16 amino acids long. Germline CDR1 reads SGHNT; CDR2 reads YYREEE (reference sequence).

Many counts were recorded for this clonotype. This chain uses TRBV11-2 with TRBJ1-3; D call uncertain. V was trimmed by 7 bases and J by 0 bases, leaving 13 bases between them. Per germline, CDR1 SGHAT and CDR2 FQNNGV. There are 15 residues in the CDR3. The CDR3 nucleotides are TGTGCCAGCACCAAAAATTCCGCCTCTGGAAACACCATATATTTT. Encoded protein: CASTKNSASGNTIYF. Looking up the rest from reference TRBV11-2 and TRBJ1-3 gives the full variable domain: EAGVAQSPRYKIIEKRQSVAFWCNPISGHATLYWYQQILGQGPKLLIQFQNNGVVDDSQLPKDRFSAERLKGVDSTLKIQPAKLEDSAVYLCASTKNSASGNTIYFGEGSWLTVV.

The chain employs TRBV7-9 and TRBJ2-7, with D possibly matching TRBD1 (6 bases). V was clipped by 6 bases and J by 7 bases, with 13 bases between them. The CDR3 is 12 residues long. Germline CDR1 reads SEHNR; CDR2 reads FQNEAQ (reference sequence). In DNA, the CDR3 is TGTGCCAGCAGTGGACAGACGGGAGAGCAGTACTTC. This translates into CASSGQTGEQYF.

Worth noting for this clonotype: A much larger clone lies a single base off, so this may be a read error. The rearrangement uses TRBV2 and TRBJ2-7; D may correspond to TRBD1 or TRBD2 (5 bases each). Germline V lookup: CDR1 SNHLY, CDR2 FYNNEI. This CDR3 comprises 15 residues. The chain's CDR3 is CASGEGQVGRYEQYF. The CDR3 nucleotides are TGTGCCAGCGGTGAAGGGCAGGTGGGACGTTACGAGCAGTACTTC.

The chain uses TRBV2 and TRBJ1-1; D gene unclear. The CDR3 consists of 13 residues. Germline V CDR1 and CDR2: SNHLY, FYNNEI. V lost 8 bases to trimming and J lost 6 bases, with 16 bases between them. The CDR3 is CASESWSRPEAFF. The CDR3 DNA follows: TGTGCCAGCGAATCTTGGAGTCGCCCTGAAGCTTTCTTT. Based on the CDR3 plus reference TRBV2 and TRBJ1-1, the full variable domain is EPEVTQTPSHQVTQMGQEVILRCVPISNHLYFYWYRQILGQKVEFLVSFYNNEISEKSEIFDDQFSVERPDGSNFTLKIRSTKLEDSAMYFCASESWSRPEAFFGQGTRLTVV.

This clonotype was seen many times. The CDR3 loop reads CASRGSGNTIYF. The CDR3 DNA follows: TGTGCCAGCAGGGGCTCTGGAAACACCATATATTTT. The chain links TRBV9 to TRBJ1-3; D is undetermined. Germline loops: CDR1 SGDLS, CDR2 YYNGEE. V dropped 5 bases and J dropped 0 bases, with 3 bases sitting between them. This CDR3 region has 12 residues.

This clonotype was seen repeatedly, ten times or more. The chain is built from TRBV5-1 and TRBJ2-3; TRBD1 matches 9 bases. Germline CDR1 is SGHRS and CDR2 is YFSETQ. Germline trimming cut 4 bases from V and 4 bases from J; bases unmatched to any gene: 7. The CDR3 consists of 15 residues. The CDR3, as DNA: TGCGCCAGCAGCACGGACAGGGGTTGGCCAGATACGCAGTATTTT. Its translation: CASSTDRGWPDTQYF.